These 29 T cell receptor beta chains were all obtained from the same sample, sequenced in a study of cytomegalovirus exposure and HLA in healthy donors. It was with 60 Vbeta and 13 Jbeta primers that the PCR ran. Clones were sequenced by immunoSEQ multiplex PCR, and TCRdb holds only the in-frame ones, with some missing. Its listing shows roughly 39,000 clones. Sequencing used PBMCs. The origin of the receptors is a man aged 25 to 45 in good health and CMV-seronegative.

The gene calls are TRBV5-8 and TRBJ2-5; 8 nucleotides match TRBD1. Germline assignment: CDR1 SGHTS and CDR2 YDEGEE. The CDR3 has 14 amino acids. V gave up 4 bases and J gave up 5 bases; unmatched junction bases: 7. The DNA of the CDR3 is TGTGCCAGCAGCGGAAGGACAGGGAGGGAGACCCAGTACTTC. Protein product: CASSGRTGRETQYF.

This CDR3 is CASSLGASGSYEQYF. The CDR3 DNA sequence: TGTGCCAGCAGCTTAGGGGCTAGCGGCTCCTACGAGCAGTACTTC. This rearrangement joins TRBV7-6 to TRBJ2-7, with 7 bases identical to TRBD2. The V gene end was trimmed by 1 base and the J gene end by 0 bases; junction bases not matched to a gene: 3. This CDR3 region has 15 residues. In germline, CDR1 is SGHVS, CDR2 FNYEAQ.

V is TRBV30 and J is TRBJ1-5; no clear D gene. Trimming left V 3 bases short and J 10 bases short, with 19 bases between. The CDR3 has 14 residues. Germline V gives CDR1 GTSNPN, CDR2 SVGIG (reference sequence). The DNA of the CDR3 is TGTGCCTGGAGCCACACCGGACTAGGGCACCCCCAGCATTTT. It encodes CAWSHTGLGHPQHF. The complete variable domain, with remaining parts taken from reference TRBV30 and TRBJ1-5, reads SQTIHQWPATLVQPVGSPLSLECTVEGTSNPNLYWYRQAAGRGLQLLFYSVGIGQISSEVPQNLSASRPQDRQFILSSKKLLLSDSGFYLCAWSHTGLGHPQHFGDGTRLSIL.

The chain couples TRBV29-1 to TRBJ2-5; maybe TRBD1 (6 bases). The CDR3 length is 12 residues. Trimming removed 7 bases at V and 5 bases at J, with 14 bases between. The germline V gene encodes CDR1 SQVTM and CDR2 ANQGSEA. CDR3 nucleotide sequence: TGCAGCGGGGTCCAGGGGTCGGAGACCCAGTACTTC. As protein: CSGVQGSETQYF.

This chain joins TRBV30 and TRBJ2-7; TRBD2 is a possible D gene (5 bases). Trimming removed 2 bases from V and 3 bases from J, with 14 bases in between. CDR3 size: 14 residues. The germline V gene encodes CDR1 GTSNPN and CDR2 SVGIG (reference sequence). CDR3 sequence (DNA): TGTGCCTGGAGTCCCCCTAGCCCCGTCTACGAGCAGTACTTC. It specifies CAWSPPSPVYEQYF.

As to this clone: At one of its ends the junction is not consistent with the germline gene, which may arise from a read error. V usage is TRBV30 and J usage is TRBJ1-1; D is ambiguous. Germline V CDR1 and CDR2: GTSNPN, SVGIG (reference sequence). There are 10 residues in the CDR3. CDR3 loop: CAWSVLETFF. The CDR3 bases are TGTGCCTGGAGTGTACTTGAAACTTTCTTT.

The chain is built from TRBV6-6 and TRBJ1-2; D gene ambiguous. Trimming pared 2 bases from V and 0 bases from J, leaving 7 bases between. CDR1 MNHNY and CDR2 SVGAGI come from the germline V gene (reference sequence). The CDR3 is made up of 14 amino acids. The CDR3 DNA is TGTGCCAGCAGTTACGGGGAGACTAACTATGGCTACACCTTC. Translated: CASSYGETNYGYTF.

The chain uses TRBV6-1 and TRBJ1-1; 8 nucleotides line up with TRBD1. J gave up 3 bases and V 2 bases, and 2 bases lay outside the gene matches. The CDR3 totals 14 residues. The germline gives CDR1 MNHNS, CDR2 SASEGT. CDR3 sequence reads: CASSENRGDTEAFF. CDR3 DNA sequence: TGTGCCAGCAGTGAAAACAGGGGGGACACTGAAGCTTTCTTT.

V usage is TRBV19 and J usage is TRBJ2-4, with 7 bases matching TRBD1. CDR1 LNHDA and CDR2 SQIVND come from the germline V gene (reference sequence). The CDR3 runs 14 residues. J was trimmed by 13 bases and V by 2 bases; bases with no gene match: 11. CDR3 sequence reads: CASSISTGPYWQYF. In DNA form, the CDR3 reads TGTGCCAGTAGTATATCGACAGGGCCATATTGGCAGTACTTC.

This chain joins TRBV6-5 and TRBJ1-2; the D is unclear. CDR3 length equals 11 residues. The ends were cut back, 5 bases at V and 4 bases at J, with 5 bases in the middle. Germline V gene sequence: CDR1 MNHEY, CDR2 SVGAGI. The CDR3 DNA follows: TGTGCCAGCAGTAACACCTATGGCTACACCTTC. It codes for CASSNTYGYTF.

The V and J genes are TRBV7-9 and TRBJ2-3; 8 bases match TRBD2. With 2 bases clipped from V and 5 bases from J, the junction kept 3 bases outside the gene matches. CDR1 is SEHNR, CDR2 FQNEAQ, per germline (reference sequence). This CDR3 contains 14 residues. The CDR3 region has the DNA TGTGCCAGCAGCTTAAGCGGGAGAGGAGATACGCAGTATTTT. It yields the protein CASSLSGRGDTQYF.

CDR3 bases: TGTGCCAGCCGTCCTCCCAGCGGTAGCACAGATACGCAGTATTTT. Encoded protein: CASRPPSGSTDTQYF. This chain uses TRBV18 with TRBJ2-3; TRBD2 might be the D (5 bases). Germline CDR1 KGHSH, CDR2 LQKENI. This CDR3 is built from 15 residues. The germline V and J ends were trimmed by 8 bases and 0 bases, with 15 bases remaining between them.

The genes are TRBV4-3 and TRBJ1-1; 8 bases fit TRBD1. CDR3 length: 15 amino acids. In germline, CDR1 is LGHNA, CDR2 YSLEER. V gave up 3 bases and J gave up 3 bases; unmatched junction bases: 6. The CDR3 sequence: CASSHPGGADTEAFF. CDR3 nucleotides: TGCGCCAGCAGCCACCCAGGGGGCGCCGACACTGAAGCTTTCTTT.

This sequence joins TRBV6-5 and TRBJ1-2; tentatively, D is TRBD1 (5 bases). There are 12 residues in the CDR3. Per the germline V gene, CDR1 is MNHEY and CDR2 is SVGAGI. The V and J ends lost 10 bases and 2 bases respectively, with 11 bases between them. The CDR3 reads CAIGEGNYGYTF. CDR3 nucleotide sequence: TGTGCCATCGGGGAGGGGAACTATGGCTACACCTTC.

The chain recombines TRBV7-9 with TRBJ2-1; 8 positions match TRBD2. J gave up 2 bases and V 1 base, and 4 bases lay outside the gene matches. Looked up from germline, CDR1 is SEHNR and CDR2 is FQNEAQ (reference sequence). This CDR3 comprises 16 residues. CDR3 sequence (DNA): TGTGCCAGCAGCTTAGGGTCAGCGGGAGCCTACAATGAGCAGTTCTTC. The encoded protein is CASSLGSAGAYNEQFF.

The chain has TRBV5-1 and TRBJ2-7; D unresolved. The CDR3 sequence is 11 residues long. CDR1 and CDR2 from the germline V gene are SGHRS and YFSETQ. V shed 3 bases and J shed 3 bases, with 4 bases lying between them. DNA for the CDR3: TGCGCCAGCAGCTCCCTCTACGAGCAGTACTTC. Encoded protein: CASSSLYEQYF.

The chain recombines TRBV5-6 with TRBJ1-1, with D unresolved. Germline loops: CDR1 SGHDT, CDR2 YYEEEE. With 4 bases removed from V and 4 bases from J, the gap between germline ends came to 14 bases. CDR3 length equals 14 residues. In nucleotides, the CDR3 is TGTGCCAGCAGCCCTCGCGGAGGGCGCACTGAAGCTTTCTTT. It is translated as CASSPRGGRTEAFF.

The chain joins TRBV6-5 to TRBJ2-1; TRBD2 agrees at 13 bases. Germline assignment: CDR1 MNHEY and CDR2 SVGAGI. The length of the CDR3 is 16 residues. The ends lost 2 bases at V and 7 bases at J; junction bases unmatched: 5. The DNA of the CDR3 is TGTGCCAGCAGTTACACGACTAGCGGGAGGAATAATGAGCAGTTCTTC. Amino acid sequence: CASSYTTSGRNNEQFF.

This chain joins TRBV5-1 and TRBJ2-3; TRBD1 matches 8 bases. The J segment lost 3 bases and the V segment lost 3 bases, leaving 6 bases of the junction unmatched. Germline values: CDR1 SGHRS, CDR2 YFSETQ. The CDR3 spans 15 residues. CDR3 loop: CASSSGGIRTDTQYF. The CDR3, as DNA: TGCGCCAGCAGCTCAGGGGGCATAAGGACAGATACGCAGTATTTT. The full variable domain, with the rest looked up from reference TRBV5-1 and TRBJ2-3, is KAGVTQTPRYLIKTRGQQVTLSCSPISGHRSVSWYQQTPGQGLQFLFEYFSETQRNKGNFPGRFSGRQFSNSRSEMNVSTLELGDSALYLCASSSGGIRTDTQYFGPGTRLTVL.

The chain combines TRBV29-1 with TRBJ1-1, with D tentatively TRBD1 (6 bases). The germline V gene encodes CDR1 SQVTM and CDR2 ANQGSEA. Trimming stripped 4 bases from V and 0 bases from J, with 15 bases between. The CDR3 is made up of 15 amino acids. The CDR3: CSVVSKGGMNTEAFF. In DNA form, the CDR3 reads TGCAGCGTTGTTTCGAAGGGGGGGATGAACACTGAAGCTTTCTTT.

V is TRBV5-1 and J is TRBJ2-5; no reliable D call. The length of the CDR3 is 14 residues. Trimming took 0 bases from V and 3 from J, leaving 9 bases between them. CDR1 and CDR2 (germline): SGHRS, YFSETQ. The CDR3 DNA sequence: TGCGCCAGCAGCTTGGCCCACCCTAAAGAGACCCAGTACTTC. Its translation: CASSLAHPKETQYF.

The chain joins TRBV4-2 to TRBJ2-7; perhaps TRBD1 as D (6 bases). CDR3 length equals 16 residues. Per the germline V gene, CDR1 is LGHNA and CDR2 is YNFKEQ. V lost 0 bases to trimming and J lost 4 bases, with 16 bases between them. As DNA, the CDR3 is TGTGCCAGCAGCCAAGACTTGCGACAGGACATTTACGAGCAGTACTTC. Translating gives CASSQDLRQDIYEQYF.

The rearrangement uses TRBV30 and TRBJ2-7; 8 nucleotides align to TRBD1. J gave up 5 bases and V 2 bases, and 2 bases lay outside the gene matches. This CDR3 is 12 amino acids long. Per the germline V gene, CDR1 is GTSNPN and CDR2 is SVGIG (reference sequence). In DNA, the CDR3 is TGTGCCTGGAGTTCGGACAGGGACGAGCAGTACTTC. Translation gives CAWSSDRDEQYF.

The V and J genes are TRBV6-5 and TRBJ2-7, with 8 positions matching TRBD1. Germline V gene data show CDR1 as MNHEY and CDR2 as SVGAGI. V shed 2 bases and J 5 bases; nucleotides not matched to a gene: 11. This CDR3 has 16 residues. This CDR3 reads CASSYGGGAGGDEQYF. In DNA form, the CDR3 reads TGTGCCAGCAGTTACGGGGGTGGGGCAGGGGGCGACGAGCAGTACTTC.

The J gene is TRBJ1-1, the V gene TRBV27; perhaps TRBD1 as D (6 bases). The CDR3 contains 13 residues. Trimming removed 5 bases at V and 3 bases at J, with 10 bases between. Germline values: CDR1 MNHEY, CDR2 SMNVEV (reference sequence). CDR3 DNA: TGTGCCAGCAGTATGGCAGGGGACACTGAAGCTTTCTTT. This sequence encodes CASSMAGDTEAFF.

The chain couples TRBV4-2 to TRBJ2-3; 10 bases map to TRBD2. The CDR3 spans 16 residues. In germline, CDR1 is LGHNA, CDR2 YNFKEQ. The V and J ends lost 2 bases and 5 bases, in that order; junction bases with no gene match: 7. Here the CDR3 DNA reads TGTGCCAGCAGCCAACCGAGCGGGAGGGCCAAAGATACGCAGTATTTT. It translates to CASSQPSGRAKDTQYF.

The rearrangement uses TRBV11-2 and TRBJ1-1, with D unclear. The V gene's germline CDR1 is SGHAT and CDR2 FQNNGV. The V end lost 5 bases, the J end lost 1 base, and 11 bases lay between the germline ends. This CDR3 has 14 amino acids. The CDR3 reads CASSALRGNTEAFF. CDR3 in DNA: TGTGCCAGCAGCGCCCTCCGGGGGAACACTGAAGCTTTCTTT.

V usage is TRBV7-2 and J usage is TRBJ1-2; TRBD1 agrees at 8 bases. Germline CDR1 reads SGHTA; CDR2 reads FQGNSA. The junction had 3 bases not matched to a gene; V was cut back by 1 base and J by 2 bases. This CDR3 contains 15 residues. Here the CDR3 DNA reads TGTGCCAGCAGCTTAGGATCAGGGGGCAACTATGGCTACACCTTC. Translating it yields CASSLGSGGNYGYTF.

The chain carries TRBV11-2 and TRBJ1-2, with 7 bases identical to TRBD1. The CDR3 has 14 residues. J was trimmed by 7 bases and V by 2 bases; bases with no gene match: 7. Per the germline V gene, CDR1 is SGHAT and CDR2 is FQNNGV. The CDR3 is CASSLITGVPGYTF. Here the CDR3 DNA reads TGTGCCAGCAGCTTAATAACAGGGGTCCCTGGCTACACCTTC.